The 4 T cell receptor beta chains below were found in one sample sequenced in a study of CDR3 diversity in severe acne. TCRdb re-called the PCR reads through MiXCR, storing one row per CDR3 protein. The sample carries around 100,000 distinct CDR3 sequences, 45% to 60% recorded once. Source material: blood. The receptors were sampled from a male donor with acne.

The chain is built from TRBV28 and TRBJ1-5; D is possibly TRBD1 (5 bases). The CDR3 totals 16 residues. From germline, CDR1 is MDHEN and CDR2 SYDVKM. Trimming removed 1 base at V and 2 bases at J, with 12 bases between. CDR3 DNA: TGTGCCAGCAGTTTATTTTATAAGGGGCGCAATCAGCCCCAGCATTTT. Translated, it gives CASSLFYKGRNQPQHF.

The chain recombines TRBV29-1 with TRBJ2-7, with no clear D. Germline CDR1 is SQVTM and CDR2 is ANQGSEA. V dropped 0 bases and J dropped 2 bases, with 14 bases sitting between them. This CDR3 is 15 amino acids long. The CDR3 region is CSVEEIRAGTYEQYF. Written as DNA, the CDR3 is TGCAGCGTTGAAGAAATCCGGGCCGGTACCTACGAGCAGTACTTC.

This clonotype appeared a single time. This chain uses TRBV27 with TRBJ1-1; a possible D gene is TRBD1 (5 bases). Per germline, CDR1 MNHEY and CDR2 SMNVEV (reference sequence). The CDR3 spans 14 residues. Trimming removed 6 bases from V and 4 bases from J, with 15 bases in between. CDR3 DNA sequence: TGTGCCAGCAGCCCGACAGACGACCTCACTGAAGCTTTCTTT. Translation: CASSPTDDLTEAFF.

In its sample, this clonotype was seen a few times. CDR3 sequence (DNA): TGTGCGACCGCCCCCGGTTATAGCAATCAGCCCCAGCATTTT. This translates into CATAPGYSNQPQHF. This sequence joins TRBV10-3 and TRBJ1-5; no clear D gene. CDR3 length: 14 amino acids. The V gene's germline CDR1 is ENHRY and CDR2 SYGVKD.